What follows is one TCR beta chain and its context. Its cognate antigen is unknown. This sample was included in a study of shared clonotypes between healthy human individuals. Study-wide findings and caveats: Larger estimated richness was generally recorded for naive subsets relative to memory subsets.

TCRdb's table, derived via immunoSEQ multiplex PCR, lists solely in-frame clones and lacks some. The table lists about 2 million clones, approximately 95% of them singletons. V shed 2 bases, J shed 3 bases, and the junction held 5 bases outside the gene matches. This CDR3 has 14 residues. Germline V gene data show CDR1 as SGHKS and CDR2 as YYEKEE (reference sequence). The source of this sequence is a man between 18 and 35 years old in good health. The sample consisted of naive CD4+ T cells sorted from blood. As to subset: CD45RA+ positively selected. The gene calls are TRBV5-5 and TRBJ2-7, with TRBD2 matching 7 bases. CDR3 sequence reads: CASSFAGVGYEQYF. The CDR3 region has the DNA TGTGCCAGCAGCTTTGCGGGGGTAGGCTACGAGCAGTACTTC.